The 27 T cell receptor beta chains below all came from one sample that was sequenced in a study of blood T cell repertoires in COVID-19. Sequencing used immunoSEQ multiplex PCR; TCRdb keeps in-frame clones, though not all of them. The sample includes more than 65,000 clones, more than 75% of them seen just once. Sequencing used peripheral blood. These TCRs come from an elderly woman with active or convalescent COVID-19.

The chain combines TRBV11-2 with TRBJ1-1; maybe TRBD1 (6 bases). Trimming removed 1 base from V and 6 bases from J, with 15 bases in between. Germline lookup yields CDR1 SGHAT and CDR2 FQNNGV. The CDR3 is 15 residues long. CDR3 in DNA: TGTGCCAGCAGCTTAGGGCAGGGGTTCTCCCCTGAAGCTTTCTTT. This gives the protein CASSLGQGFSPEAFF.

The CDR3 DNA reads as TGTGCCAGCAACCCGGGGAGAAACACTGAAGCTTTCTTT. Its translation: CASNPGRNTEAFF. This chain links TRBV6-5 with TRBJ1-1; D ambiguous. The CDR3 is 13 amino acids. V lost 7 bases to trimming and J lost 2 bases, with 11 bases between them. The germline gives CDR1 MNHEY, CDR2 SVGAGI.

V and J are TRBV28 and TRBJ2-7; D might be TRBD1 (6 bases). CDR3 length: 13 residues. Germline assignment: CDR1 MDHEN and CDR2 SYDVKM. V was shortened by 2 bases and J by 4 bases, with 9 bases between the two germline ends. The CDR3 region is CASSLGGEYEQYF. The CDR3 DNA reads TGTGCCAGCAGTTTAGGGGGCGAGTACGAGCAGTACTTC.

This clone has just one count. J is TRBJ2-6 and V is TRBV4-3; D is ambiguous. The CDR3 totals 15 residues. Germline V CDR1 and CDR2: LGHNA, YSLEER. V lost 2 bases and J lost 0, with 5 bases in between. CDR3 nucleotide sequence: TGCGCCAGCAGCCAAATAGACTCTGGGGCCAACGTCCTGACTTTC. It encodes CASSQIDSGANVLTF.

The rearrangement links TRBV4-3 to TRBJ2-2, with 8 bases fitting TRBD2. CDR3 length equals 17 residues. Germline CDR1 reads LGHNA; CDR2 reads YSLEER. J was trimmed by 4 bases and V by 0 bases; bases with no gene match: 7. The CDR3 is CASSQDTPGGGTGELFF. CDR3 DNA: TGCGCCAGCAGCCAAGACACCCCGGGGGGGGGCACCGGGGAGCTGTTTTTT.

This clone was observed a few times. V and J are TRBV7-9 and TRBJ1-2; D is unclear. The germline V gene encodes CDR1 SEHNR and CDR2 FQNEAQ (reference sequence). The CDR3 contains 14 residues. Trimming removed 4 bases from V and 3 bases from J, with 12 bases in between. CDR3 DNA: TGTGCCAGCAGCTCATCGGGCGGGGACTATGGCTACACCTTC. The encoded protein is CASSSSGGDYGYTF.

The genes are TRBV7-9 and TRBJ2-5; D may be TRBD2 (6 bases). This CDR3 region has 12 residues. Germline values: CDR1 SEHNR, CDR2 FQNEAQ (reference sequence). V was cut by 4 bases and J by 4 bases, with 7 bases left in between. Written as DNA, the CDR3 is TGTGCCAGCAGCTGGGGAGGAGAGACCCAGTACTTC. Protein sequence: CASSWGGETQYF.

The V call is TRBV5-4, the J call TRBJ2-5; a weak D match, TRBD2 (5 bases). V was pared by 3 bases and J by 2 bases, with 17 bases between. Germline V gives CDR1 SGHNT, CDR2 YYREEE (reference sequence). The CDR3 covers 16 residues. This chain's CDR3 is CASSSTLRSGQETQYF. CDR3 DNA sequence: TGTGCCAGCAGCTCGACCCTAAGGAGCGGTCAAGAGACCCAGTACTTC.

V and J are TRBV7-2 and TRBJ2-7; tentatively, D is TRBD1 (6 bases). Deletions cut 5 bases from V and 3 bases from J, with 17 bases between. The CDR3 has 15 amino acids. CDR1 is SGHTA, CDR2 FQGNSA, per germline. DNA of the CDR3: TGTGCCAGCAGCCAAAACAGGGCCCAAGGCTACGAGCAGTACTTC. The encoded protein is CASSQNRAQGYEQYF.

V usage is TRBV24-1 and J usage is TRBJ1-1; D remains unclear. V lost 3 bases and J 3 bases, leaving 10 bases between the germline ends. This CDR3 is 14 amino acids long. Germline values: CDR1 KGHDR, CDR2 SFDVKD. The CDR3 sequence is CATSDAGSDTEAFF. CDR3 coding DNA: TGTGCCACCAGTGATGCGGGGAGTGACACTGAAGCTTTCTTT.

In this sample, this clone turned up once. The V call is TRBV29-1, the J call TRBJ2-7, with 9 bases fitting TRBD1. The V gene's germline CDR1 is SQVTM and CDR2 ANQGSEA. The CDR3 consists of 13 residues. After removal of 6 bases from V and 6 bases from J, the junction contained 9 bases not matched to a gene. The CDR3 nucleotides read TGCAGCGTGGCCCGGGACAGGGACTCCGAGCAGTACTTC. Encoded protein: CSVARDRDSEQYF.

This clone was observed once. V gene TRBV7-2 combines with J gene TRBJ2-2; D remains unclear. Germline V gene lookup returns CDR1 SGHTA and CDR2 FQGNSA. The CDR3 is made up of 13 amino acids. With 7 bases removed from V and 0 bases from J, the gap between germline ends came to 6 bases. The CDR3 nucleotides read TGTGCCAGCACCCGCGCGAACACCGGGGAGCTGTTTTTT. Protein: CASTRANTGELFF.

This chain connects TRBV7-2 to TRBJ2-7; 14 positions match TRBD2. J was trimmed by 5 bases and V by 4 bases; bases with no gene match: 7. The CDR3 has 16 amino acids. Germline CDR1 and CDR2: SGHTA and FQGNSA. DNA of the CDR3: TGTGCCAGCAGCTACCGGACTAGCGGGGGGAGGGACGAGCAGTACTTC. Its translation: CASSYRTSGGRDEQYF.

This clone was counted only a few times. V is TRBV28 and J is TRBJ1-3, with no clear D. Trimming took off 3 bases at V and 0 bases at J, with 12 bases between the two ends. This CDR3 is 16 amino acids long. Germline lookup yields CDR1 MDHEN and CDR2 SYDVKM. The CDR3 DNA is TGTGCCAGCAGTTTGGAGGAAGTATCCTCTGGAAACACCATATATTTT. Translated: CASSLEEVSSGNTIYF.

This chain's CDR3 is CASTEQGLGYEQYF. The CDR3 region has the DNA TGTGCCAGCACCGAACAGGGGTTGGGCTACGAGCAGTACTTC. The genes are TRBV28 and TRBJ2-7; 7 bases match TRBD1. Germline lookup yields CDR1 MDHEN and CDR2 SYDVKM. There are 14 residues in the CDR3. V shed 7 bases and J 3 bases; nucleotides not matched to a gene: 9. Full variable domain (outside the CDR3, taken from reference TRBV28 and TRBJ2-7): DVKVTQSSRYLVKRTGEKVFLECVQDMDHENMFWYRQDPGLGLRLIYFSYDVKMKEKGDIPEGYSVSREKKERFSLILESASTNQTSMYLCASTEQGLGYEQYFGPGTRLTVT.

This CDR3 reads CASSPGQGNSPLHF. DNA of the CDR3: TGCGCCAGCAGCCCTGGACAGGGAAATTCACCCCTCCACTTT. The V gene is TRBV5-1, the J gene TRBJ1-6, with 8 bases fitting TRBD1. The CDR3 extends over 14 amino acids. The V segment lost 4 bases and the J segment 7 bases; nucleotides outside the gene matches: 4. Germline V gives CDR1 SGHRS, CDR2 YFSETQ.

The CDR3 DNA sequence: TGTGCCAGCCGACCTTGGGGGGGCGCTGGGGCCAACGTCCTGACTTTC. Its protein is CASRPWGGAGANVLTF. This chain uses TRBV27 with TRBJ2-6; a possible D gene is TRBD2 (7 bases). Germline values: CDR1 MNHEY, CDR2 SMNVEV (reference sequence). The CDR3 is made up of 16 amino acids. V lost 8 bases, J lost 2 bases, and 16 bases lay in between.

J is TRBJ2-7 and V is TRBV6-2 or TRBV6-3; D remains ambiguous. CDR3 size: 13 residues. Trimming shortened V by 3 bases and J by 1 base, and 7 bases separated the two germline ends. The V gene's germline CDR1 is MNHEY and CDR2 SVGEGT. Written as DNA, the CDR3 is TGTGCCAGCAGTTATGTGGCTTCCTACGAGCAGTACTTC. Protein: CASSYVASYEQYF.

The genes are TRBV19 and TRBJ2-7; D may be TRBD1 (5 bases). V was pared by 3 bases and J by 0 bases, with 9 bases between. The germline V gene encodes CDR1 LNHDA and CDR2 SQIVND (reference sequence). The CDR3 sequence is 14 residues long. DNA of the CDR3: TGTGCCAGTAGTATCCCAGGGTCCTCCTACGAGCAGTACTTC. Protein: CASSIPGSSYEQYF. The full variable domain, rest sourced from reference TRBV19 and TRBJ2-7, is DGGITQSPKYLFRKEGQNVTLSCEQNLNHDAMYWYRQDPGQGLRLIYYSQIVNDFQKGDIAEGYSVSREKKESFPLTVTSAQKNPTAFYLCASSIPGSSYEQYFGPGTRLTVT.

The V and J genes are TRBV30 and TRBJ2-7, with 7 positions matching TRBD2. CDR3 length equals 14 residues. CDR1 is GTSNPN, CDR2 SVGIG, per germline (reference sequence). V dropped 2 bases and J dropped 3; count of bases not matched to a gene: 7. CDR3 in amino acids: CAWSPGGILYEQYF. The CDR3 nucleotides are TGTGCCTGGAGTCCCGGGGGGATTCTCTACGAGCAGTACTTC.

The V call is TRBV21-1, the J call TRBJ1-1. TRBV21-1 corresponds to a pseudogene. This CDR3 is built from 15 residues. As DNA, the CDR3 is TGTGCCAGAGGGAGGGTAGGGGCACCGAACACTGAAGCTTTCTTT. Its translation is CARGRVGAPNTEAFF.

J is TRBJ2-7 and V is TRBV20-1, with TRBD1 matching over 11 bases. Germline loops: CDR1 DFQATT, CDR2 SNEGSKA (reference sequence). Trimming took 3 bases from V and 2 from J; bases not matched to a gene: 3. This CDR3 contains 14 residues. CDR3 residues: CSASSDRGPYEQYF. CDR3 nucleotides: TGCAGTGCTAGTTCGGACAGGGGGCCCTACGAGCAGTACTTC.

The J gene is TRBJ1-6, the V gene TRBV18; 7 nucleotides line up with TRBD1. J was trimmed by 11 bases and V by 4 bases; bases with no gene match: 2. Germline lookup yields CDR1 KGHSH and CDR2 LQKENI. CDR3 size: 12 residues. The CDR3 sequence is CASSRTGAPLHF. In DNA, the CDR3 is TGTGCCAGCTCACGGACAGGAGCACCCCTCCACTTT.

The V and J genes are TRBV5-4 and TRBJ1-2; 11 nucleotides agree with TRBD1. Germline V CDR1 and CDR2: SGHNT, YYREEE (reference sequence). The CDR3 sequence is 17 residues long. V shed 6 bases and J 2 bases; nucleotides not matched to a gene: 12. The CDR3 loop is CASTSWTGGVENYGYTF. CDR3 sequence (DNA): TGTGCCAGCACGTCTTGGACAGGGGGCGTGGAGAACTATGGCTACACCTTC.

This clone was recorded a few times. The chain couples TRBV10-3 to TRBJ1-1, with unresolved D. The CDR3 length is 13 residues. Trimming took 5 bases from V and 1 from J, leaving 8 bases between them. Germline V gives CDR1 ENHRY, CDR2 SYGVKD. The CDR3 region is CAISQQTNTEAFF. The CDR3, as DNA: TGTGCCATCAGTCAACAGACGAACACTGAAGCTTTCTTT.

CDR3 DNA: TGTGCCAGCAGTCCCTTGAATCAGGATGGCTACACCTTC. This codes for CASSPLNQDGYTF. This rearrangement joins TRBV14 to TRBJ1-2; D gene ambiguous. Per germline, CDR1 SGHDN and CDR2 FVKESK. V was pared by 6 bases and J by 6 bases, with 14 bases between. The CDR3 is made up of 13 amino acids.

This clone was observed a single time. The chain joins TRBV2 to TRBJ1-1; the D is unclear. Per the germline V gene, CDR1 is SNHLY and CDR2 is FYNNEI. Deletions cut 0 bases from V and 3 bases from J, with 5 bases between. CDR3 length equals 13 residues. The CDR3 loop is CASSEAIDTEAFF. The CDR3 nucleotides are TGTGCCAGCAGTGAAGCTATCGACACTGAAGCTTTCTTT.